This T cell receptor (beta chain) was documented in a study of spatial heterogeneity in lung cancer. V trimming: 5 bases; J trimming: 9 bases; junction bases outside the gene matches: 9. Germline assignment: CDR1 SSHAT and CDR2 FNYEAQ (reference sequence). The CDR3 has 16 amino acids. On each TCR cDNA molecule, a unique molecular identifier was present. TCRdb itself ran the 5' RACE reads through MiXCR, one entry per CDR3 protein. The sample lists more than 85,000 distinct CDR3 sequences; approximately 8.2% were seen once. Described time point: sample taken at primary tumor resection. Whole RNA obtained from tumor, nontumor lung or frozen PBMC underwent sequencing without sorting. This clonotype occurred a few times.

The genes are TRBV7-7 and TRBJ2-1, with 14 bases aligning to TRBD2. The starting material was PBMCs, obtained at surgery. The clonotype was recovered from a male donor with early-stage non-small cell lung cancer. The CDR3 sequence: CASSPPTSGGAGEQFF. The CDR3 nucleotides are TGTGCCAGCAGCCCTCCGACTAGCGGGGGGGCAGGTGAGCAGTTCTTC.